These T cell receptor beta chains were read from a single sample in a study of blood T cells in healthy people across ages. TCRdb re-called the 5' RACE reads with MiXCR, one entry per CDR3 protein. Of 1.5 million to 2 million distinct CDR3 sequences listed, about 50% are singletons. The sample comprised blood. Receptors originate from a woman in her 40s in good health. Both conserved end residues are part of each CDR3. D genes are given only for firm matches. Size values are once, few and many counts, or a class for expanded clones, and some rows have none.

j_call clone_size d_call v_call cdr3_aa cdr3_nt
TRBJ2-3 few - TRBV6-2/TRBV6-3 CASRDGRDTQYF TGTGCCAGCAGGGATGGACGGGATACGCAGTATTTT
TRBJ2-3 - - TRBV11-1 CASSDKGLLTDTQYF TGTGCCAGCAGCGATAAGGGGCTCCTCACAGATACGCAGTATTTT
TRBJ2-1 few TRBD1 TRBV2 CASSEANRGYNEQFF TGTGCCAGCAGTGAAGCCAACAGGGGCTACAATGAGCAGTTCTTC
TRBJ2-3 - - TRBV6-5 CASSYSPVPRSTDTQYF TGTGCCAGCAGTTACTCCCCAGTGCCCCGCTCCACGGATACGCAGTATTTT
TRBJ2-4 - TRBD2 TRBV7-8 CASSSGTSGGLAKNIQYF TGTGCCAGCAGCTCCGGGACTAGCGGGGGGCTAGCCAAAAACATTCAGTACTTC
TRBJ2-7 - - TRBV6-5 CASSFTGRQPYEQYF TGTGCCAGCAGTTTCACAGGCCGTCAGCCCTACGAGCAGTACTTC
TRBJ2-7 - - TRBV15 CAASRVVGSLEETRYF TGTGCCGCCAGCAGAGTAGTAGGGTCGTTGGAAGAGACCCGGTACTTC
TRBJ2-1 - TRBD2 TRBV4-3 CASSLVRGGRNEQFF TGCGCCAGCAGCCTCGTGCGGGGGGGCCGCAATGAGCAGTTCTTC
TRBJ2-1 once TRBD2 TRBV20-1 CSARDRAGGRVEQFF TGCAGTGCTAGAGATCGGGCGGGGGGCCGGGTTGAGCAGTTCTTC
TRBJ2-1 - - TRBV7-9 CASKPGLARHNEQFF TGTGCCAGCAAACCGGGGCTAGCGCGTCACAATGAGCAGTTCTTC
TRBJ2-1 few - TRBV4-3 CASSLVASVDEQFF TGCGCCAGCAGCCTGGTGGCTAGTGTCGATGAGCAGTTCTTC
TRBJ2-5 - TRBD1 TRBV20-1 CSARHRGLIETQYF TGCAGTGCGAGACACAGGGGGCTGATAGAGACCCAGTACTTC
TRBJ1-6 - - TRBV6-2/TRBV6-3 CASRTGPSNSPLHF TGTGCCAGCAGAACCGGGCCGTCTAATTCACCCCTCCACTTT
TRBJ2-5 many TRBD2 TRBV7-8 CASRNPGLAGGGETQYF TGTGCCAGCAGGAACCCGGGACTAGCGGGGGGCGGAGAGACCCAGTACTTC
TRBJ2-2 - TRBD1 TRBV15 CATSSPGQGLTGELFF TGTGCCACCAGCAGCCCGGGACAGGGTTTAACCGGGGAGCTGTTTTTT
TRBJ2-5 - - TRBV20-1 CSARGPGWKQETQYF TGCAGTGCTAGGGGGCCAGGGTGGAAGCAAGAGACCCAGTACTTC
TRBJ2-7 - - TRBV11-2 CASSFKGQHNEQYF TGTGCCAGCAGCTTTAAGGGGCAGCACAATGAGCAGTACTTC
TRBJ2-7 few - TRBV20-1 CSARSNPDGAYEQYF TGCAGTGCTAGATCGAACCCTGACGGAGCCTACGAGCAGTACTTC
TRBJ2-1 once - TRBV5-1 CASSLDPSTYNEQFF TGCGCCAGCAGCTTGGATCCAAGCACGTACAATGAGCAGTTCTTC
TRBJ2-4 few TRBD2 TRBV12-5 CASGWNQKRGRYIQYF TGTGCTAGTGGTTGGAACCAGAAGCGGGGGCGGTACATTCAGTACTTC
TRBJ2-5 - - TRBV29-1 CSVAGRKGRFQETQYF TGCAGCGTCGCGGGCCGGAAGGGAAGGTTTCAAGAGACCCAGTACTTC